Described below is a single TCR beta chain sequence and its context. The data stem from a study of regulatory and conventional T cells in RAG deficiency. TCRdb's table, derived via immunoSEQ multiplex PCR, lists solely in-frame clones and lacks some. The sample has 30,000 to 35,000 clones, around 89% seen once. The same specimen was also included in a second study, on regulatory T cells. That investigation notes: Primers: 52 TRBV forward and 13 TRBJ reverse.

The sequence came from a human donor in good health. The source material was CD8+ T cells sorted from blood.

The CDR3 sequence: CASSEVGQGAYEQYF. CDR3 DNA: TGTGCCAGCAGTGAGGTTGGGCAGGGGGCCTACGAGCAGTACTTC. J is TRBJ2-7 and V is TRBV6-1, with TRBD1 matching over 7 bases. Unmatched junction bases numbered 7, after V lost 3 bases and J lost 2 bases. This CDR3 comprises 15 residues. Germline V gives CDR1 MNHNS, CDR2 SASEGT.